The present T cell receptor (beta chain) was sequenced within a study of graft-versus-host responses after intestinal transplantation. Sequenced by immunoSEQ multiplex PCR; TCRdb stores in-frame clones only, minus some. Seen here are 71,000 or so clones, about 90% observed once, and the top ten hold approximately 1.4%. As to this clone: What it recognizes is unknown.

Germline CDR1 and CDR2: MGHRA and YSYEKL. The CDR3 sequence is 17 residues long. Unmatched junction bases numbered 12, after V lost 4 bases and J lost 5 bases. The material was unstimulated CD8+ T cells sorted from spleen or lymph node cells, obtained before intestinal transplant. The chain couples TRBV4-1 to TRBJ2-3, with 10 bases that match TRBD1. This TCR was recovered from a human donor who received an intestinal transplant. The CDR3 sequence: CASSPIYETGGRDTQYF. The CDR3 nucleotides read TGCGCCAGCAGCCCGATCTACGAGACAGGGGGCAGAGATACGCAGTATTTT.